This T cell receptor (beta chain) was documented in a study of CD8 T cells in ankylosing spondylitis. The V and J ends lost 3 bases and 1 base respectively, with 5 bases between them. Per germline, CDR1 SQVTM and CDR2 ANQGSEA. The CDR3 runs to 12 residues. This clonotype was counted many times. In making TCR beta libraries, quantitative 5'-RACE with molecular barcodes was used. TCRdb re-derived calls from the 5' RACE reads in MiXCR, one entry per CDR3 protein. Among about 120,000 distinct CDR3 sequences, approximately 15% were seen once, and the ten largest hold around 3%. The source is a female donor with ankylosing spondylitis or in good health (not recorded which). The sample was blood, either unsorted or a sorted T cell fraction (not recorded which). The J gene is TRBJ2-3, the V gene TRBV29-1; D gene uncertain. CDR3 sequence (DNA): TGCAGCGTTGATTCCGGCACAGATACGCAGTATTTT. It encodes CSVDSGTDTQYF.